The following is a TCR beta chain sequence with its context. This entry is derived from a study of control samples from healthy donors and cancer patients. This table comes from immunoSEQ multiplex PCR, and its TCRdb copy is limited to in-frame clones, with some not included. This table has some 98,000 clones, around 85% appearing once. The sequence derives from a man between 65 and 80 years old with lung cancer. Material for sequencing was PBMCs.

The CDR3 DNA reads TGTGCCAGCAGCCGGTCCCTTAACTACGAGCAGTACTTC. Translation gives CASSRSLNYEQYF. The V call is TRBV6-5, the J call TRBJ2-7; D is unresolved. Trimming took off 6 bases at V and 3 bases at J, with 12 bases between the two ends. Looked up from germline, CDR1 is MNHEY and CDR2 is SVGAGI. The CDR3 extends over 13 amino acids.